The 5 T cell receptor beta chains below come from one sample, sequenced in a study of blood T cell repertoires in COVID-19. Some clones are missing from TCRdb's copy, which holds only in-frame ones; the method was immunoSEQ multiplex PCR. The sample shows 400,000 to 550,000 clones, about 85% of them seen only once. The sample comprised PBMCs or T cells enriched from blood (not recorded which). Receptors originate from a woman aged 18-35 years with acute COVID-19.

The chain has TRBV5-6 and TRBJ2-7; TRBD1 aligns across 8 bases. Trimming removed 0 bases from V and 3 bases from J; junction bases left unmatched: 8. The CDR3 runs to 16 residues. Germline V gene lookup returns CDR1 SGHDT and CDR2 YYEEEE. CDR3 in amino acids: CASSLATGGHYYEQYF. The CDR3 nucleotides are TGTGCCAGCAGCTTGGCAACAGGGGGACATTACTACGAGCAGTACTTC.

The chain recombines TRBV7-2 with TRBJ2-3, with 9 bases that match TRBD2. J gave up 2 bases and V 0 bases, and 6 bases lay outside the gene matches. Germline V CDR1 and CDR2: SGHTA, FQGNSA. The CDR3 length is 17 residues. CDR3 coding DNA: TGTGCCAGCAGCTTAGCCGTCGCGGGAGGGCCCACAGATACGCAGTATTTT. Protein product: CASSLAVAGGPTDTQYF.

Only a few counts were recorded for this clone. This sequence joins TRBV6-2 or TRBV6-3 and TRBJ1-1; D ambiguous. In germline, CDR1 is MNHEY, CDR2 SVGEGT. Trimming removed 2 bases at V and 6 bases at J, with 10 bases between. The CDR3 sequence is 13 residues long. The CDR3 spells CASSYGDWAEAFF. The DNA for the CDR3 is TGTGCCAGCAGTTACGGCGACTGGGCTGAAGCTTTCTTT.

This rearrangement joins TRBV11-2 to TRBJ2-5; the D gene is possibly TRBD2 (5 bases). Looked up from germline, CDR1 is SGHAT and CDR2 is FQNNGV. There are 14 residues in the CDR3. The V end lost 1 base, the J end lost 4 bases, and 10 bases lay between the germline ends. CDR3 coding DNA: TGTGCCAGCAGCTTAGGTGCGGGCCTAGAGACCCAGTACTTC. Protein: CASSLGAGLETQYF.

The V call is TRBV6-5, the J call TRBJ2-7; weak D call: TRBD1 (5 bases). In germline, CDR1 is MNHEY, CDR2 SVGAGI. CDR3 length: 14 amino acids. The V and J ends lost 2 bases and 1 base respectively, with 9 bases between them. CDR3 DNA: TGTGCCAGCAGTTACCAGTACAGGTCCTACGAGCAGTACTTC. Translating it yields CASSYQYRSYEQYF.